The TCR beta chain described here comes from a study of blood T cell repertoires in COVID-19. Study context: The United States, Italy and Spain were the sources of the acute and convalescent COVID-19 samples. T cells, B-cell-depleted T cells, or PBMCs provided the cDNA or gDNA that served as material.

The V gene lost 5 bases and the J gene lost 10 bases, with 9 bases spanning the gap. Germline values: CDR1 LNHDA, CDR2 SQIVND (reference sequence). The CDR3 is 11 residues long. Under the authors' procedure: Researchers report that nucleated cell counts were estimated from reference gene primer amplification. TCRdb keeps only in-frame clones here, not all; method: immunoSEQ multiplex PCR. Clonal size and the V and J genes are those of that table, whereas D and trimming came from the DNA. The sample carries 65,000 to 90,000 clones, around 90% recorded once. Sequencing was performed on peripheral blood. The receptor's source is a woman aged 45-65 years with active or convalescent COVID-19. This chain uses TRBV19 with TRBJ2-1; D uncertain. CDR3 sequence (DNA): TGTGCCAGTAGTTACGGAGCCGAGCAGTTCTTC. This gives the protein CASSYGAEQFF. Variable domain in full (rest from reference TRBV19 and TRBJ2-1): DGGITQSPKYLFRKEGQNVTLSCEQNLNHDAMYWYRQDPGQGLRLIYYSQIVNDFQKGDIAEGYSVSREKKESFPLTVTSAQKNPTAFYLCASSYGAEQFFGPGTRLTVL.